This TCR beta chain was found in a study of molecular identifiers for immune sequencing clone quantification. Study outcomes and limitations: Detectable among one million naive cells, according to reports, was Jurkat TCR RNA spiked in from one cell.

The CDR3 covers 11 residues. Trimming cost V 5 bases and J 7 bases, with 9 bases left between them. Germline loops: CDR1 SEHNR, CDR2 FQNEAQ (reference sequence). Ten or more counts support this clonotype. Its antigen is not identified. Previously described methods with listed TCR primers produced the bulk TCR libraries. TCRdb re-called the PCR reads with MiXCR, one entry per CDR3 protein. Here the sample spans 400,000 to 600,000 distinct CDR3 sequences, about 25% being singletons. This TCR derives from a human donor in good health. Some libraries in this study had Jurkat cell RNA spiked in. Sequencing used naive CD8+ T cells from blood, with Jurkat cell RNA spiked in. Subset reported: FACS-sorted CD8+CD4-CCR7+CD45RA+ naive T cells. This chain joins TRBV7-9 and TRBJ2-7, with D possibly TRBD2 on 5 matching bases. The CDR3 region has the DNA TGTGCCAGCAGCCCGGGGTGGGAGCAGTACTTC. This encodes CASSPGWEQYF.